This T cell receptor beta chain came from a study of shared clonotypes between healthy human individuals. Broader study findings: Expectations were that clonotype sharing among donors would be affected by sequencing depth. Compared with memory subsets, naive subsets generally had larger estimated richness.

The CDR3 is 14 amino acids. Trimming at V came to 6 bases and at J to 5 bases, leaving 7 bases not matched to a gene. CDR1 is MNHNY, CDR2 SVGAGI, per germline (reference sequence). Terminally differentiated effector memory CD45RA+ cells were excluded from the naive CD8 cells, which were CD45RO-negative and positively selected for CCR7. For this clone: Its target is not known.

DNA at roughly 0.2 ug, approximately 30,000 T cell genomes, went into sorted-subset replicate PCRs. Sequencing used immunoSEQ multiplex PCR; TCRdb keeps in-frame clones, though not all of them. Here the sample spans just over 2,000,000 clones, approximately 95% being singletons. The TCR comes from a man younger than 30 in good health. What was sequenced was naive CD8+ T cells sorted from blood. The rearrangement joins TRBV6-6 to TRBJ1-5; 7 bases map to TRBD1. The CDR3 coding sequence is TGTGCCAGCAGCCGCGGGACAGACCATCAGCCCCAGCATTTT. It is translated as CASSRGTDHQPQHF.